The 29 T cell receptor beta chains below all came from one sample that was sequenced in a study of T cells in localized non-small cell lung cancer. Profiled with immunoSEQ multiplex PCR; TCRdb holds only in-frame clones, not every one. Of about 2,300 clones listed, approximately 24% are singletons. The specimen was lung tumor tissue, collected before any cancer treatment. These receptors were obtained from a woman aged 40-69 years with stage II squamous cell lung carcinoma.

By sample fraction, this clone is medium-sized. J is TRBJ2-7 and V is TRBV5-3; D perhaps matches TRBD2 (6 bases). TRBV5-3 is labeled an ORF, and its function is uncertain. The CDR3 runs to 17 residues. Trimming pared 0 bases from V and 3 bases from J, leaving 19 bases between. As DNA, the CDR3 is TGTGCCAGAAGCTTGGCGGGTAAGAGGGAGGCAAACTACGAGCAGTACTTC. Its translation is CARSLAGKREANYEQYF.

In its sample, this clone was seen a few times. This chain joins TRBV11-3 and TRBJ2-5, with 15 bases that match TRBD2. This CDR3 is built from 14 residues. The ends lost 5 bases at V and 5 bases at J; junction bases unmatched: 0. Per the germline V gene, CDR1 is SGHNT and CDR2 is YENEEA. The CDR3 coding sequence is TGTGCCAGCAGCGGACTAGCGGGAGGGGAGACCCAGTACTTC. This codes for CASSGLAGGETQYF.

The chain joins TRBV29-1 to TRBJ2-7, with 13 nucleotides matching TRBD2. From germline, CDR1 is SQVTM and CDR2 ANQGSEA. V was pared by 5 bases and J by 2 bases, with 6 bases of the junction left unmatched. The CDR3 consists of 15 residues. For the CDR3, the DNA is TGCAGCGTTCCAGGACTAGCGGGAGAAGCCTACGAGCAGTACTTC. It yields the protein CSVPGLAGEAYEQYF.

The rearrangement links TRBV11-3 to TRBJ2-3, with 7 positions matching TRBD1. After removal of 5 bases from V and 4 bases from J, the junction contained 9 bases not matched to a gene. The CDR3 runs to 15 residues. Looked up from germline, CDR1 is SGHNT and CDR2 is YENEEA. CDR3 residues: CASSIKVGTADTQYF. In DNA, the CDR3 is TGTGCCAGCAGCATCAAAGTAGGGACAGCAGATACGCAGTATTTT.

The chain is built from TRBV7-6 and TRBJ1-1; 10 positions agree with TRBD1. The germline gives CDR1 SGHVS, CDR2 FNYEAQ. The CDR3 has 16 residues. V was pared by 6 bases and J by 4 bases, with 11 bases of the junction left unmatched. The CDR3 DNA sequence: TGTGCCAGCAGAGCCGGGACAGGGGCGTGGAGCACTGAAGCTTTCTTT. It translates to CASRAGTGAWSTEAFF.

This rearrangement joins TRBV9 to TRBJ1-2, with TRBD1 as a possible D gene (5 bases). V shed 5 bases and J shed 7 bases, with 15 bases lying between them. The CDR3 spans 13 residues. Germline lookup yields CDR1 SGDLS and CDR2 YYNGEE. The CDR3 sequence: CASSESAGVGYTF. CDR3 nucleotides: TGTGCCAGCAGTGAAAGCGCGGGGGTTGGCTACACCTTC. Full variable domain (remainder filled in from reference TRBV9 and TRBJ1-2): DSGVTQTPKHLITATGQRVTLRCSPRSGDLSVYWYQQSLDQGLQFLIQYYNGEERAKGNILERFSAQQFPDLHSELNLSSLELGDSALYFCASSESAGVGYTFGSGTRLTVV.

The chain combines TRBV19 with TRBJ1-2; D remains ambiguous. CDR1 and CDR2 from the germline V gene are LNHDA and SQIVND (reference sequence). The CDR3 spans 13 residues. Between the trimmed V and J ends, which lost 5 bases and 0 bases, there was a span of 7 bases. DNA for the CDR3: TGTGCCAGTAGTGTTTCGGCTAACTATGGCTACACCTTC. Amino acids: CASSVSANYGYTF. Combining the CDR3 with reference TRBV19 and TRBJ1-2 gives the whole variable domain DGGITQSPKYLFRKEGQNVTLSCEQNLNHDAMYWYRQDPGQGLRLIYYSQIVNDFQKGDIAEGYSVSREKKESFPLTVTSAQKNPTAFYLCASSVSANYGYTFGSGTRLTVV.

The gene calls are TRBV5-1 and TRBJ2-1; 11 bases fit TRBD2. Germline CDR1 and CDR2: SGHRS and YFSETQ. The J segment lost 7 bases and the V segment lost 1 base, leaving 7 bases of the junction unmatched. The CDR3 covers 16 residues. CDR3 sequence: CASSLWAASGRNEQFF. The CDR3 DNA is TGCGCCAGCAGCTTGTGGGCGGCTAGCGGGAGGAATGAGCAGTTCTTC.

This chain uses TRBV6-7 with TRBJ1-5; 8 positions agree with TRBD1. TRBV6-7 carries the ORF label, with uncertain function. CDR3 length: 16 residues. With 0 bases clipped from V and 5 bases from J, the junction kept 6 bases outside the gene matches. CDR3 nucleotide sequence: TGTGCCAGCAGTTACTCGTCGACAGGGGAATATCAGCCCCAGCATTTT. Protein: CASSYSSTGEYQPQHF.

This CDR3 reads CASSPPGQKRNYGYTF. The CDR3 region has the DNA TGTGCCAGCTCACCGCCCGGACAGAAACGAAACTATGGCTACACCTTC. The rearrangement uses TRBV18 and TRBJ1-2; D perhaps matches TRBD1 (6 bases). This CDR3 has 16 residues. V was trimmed by 3 bases and J by 2 bases, leaving 16 bases between them. Looked up from germline, CDR1 is KGHSH and CDR2 is LQKENI.

This clone is labeled as medium-sized. The chain uses TRBV11-3 and TRBJ2-7; D unresolved. From germline, CDR1 is SGHNT and CDR2 YENEEA. V was shortened by 5 bases and J by 3 bases, with 14 bases between the two germline ends. CDR3 length: 14 amino acids. The CDR3 reads CASSQAWGIYEQYF. The CDR3 coding sequence is TGTGCCAGCAGCCAGGCGTGGGGTATCTACGAGCAGTACTTC. The full variable domain, completed using reference TRBV11-3 and TRBJ2-7, is EAGVVQSPRYKIIEKKQPVAFWCNPISGHNTLYWYLQNLGQGPELLIRYENEEAVDDSQLPKDRFSAERLKGVDSTLKIQPAELGDSAVYLCASSQAWGIYEQYFGPGTRLTVT.

By frequency in the sample, this clone is medium-sized. V is TRBV11-3 and J is TRBJ2-7, with D uncertain. The CDR3 consists of 15 residues. Trimming took off 5 bases at V and 3 bases at J, with 17 bases between the two ends. Germline V gene lookup returns CDR1 SGHNT and CDR2 YENEEA. The CDR3 DNA follows: TGTGCCAGCAGCCTAAGGCGTCCAGCTAACTACGAGCAGTACTTC. This gives the protein CASSLRRPANYEQYF.

The chain recombines TRBV4-1 with TRBJ2-7; 8 nucleotides match TRBD2. Per the germline V gene, CDR1 is MGHRA and CDR2 is YSYEKL. Trimming removed 2 bases from V and 4 bases from J; junction bases left unmatched: 1. The CDR3 contains 13 residues. The CDR3 DNA follows: TGCGCCAGCAGCCAACGCGGGGGGTACGAGCAGTACTTC. It encodes CASSQRGGYEQYF.

This clone was counted only a few times. This rearrangement joins TRBV15 to TRBJ1-3; perhaps TRBD1 as D (6 bases). The CDR3 has 16 residues. The V gene lost 0 bases and the J gene lost 2 bases, with 11 bases spanning the gap. Germline CDR1 reads LNHNV; CDR2 reads YYDKDF (reference sequence). The CDR3 protein is CATSRDQGFPGNTIYF. The CDR3 nucleotides read TGTGCCACCAGCAGAGATCAGGGGTTCCCTGGAAACACCATATATTTT. The complete variable domain, with remaining parts taken from reference TRBV15 and TRBJ1-3, reads DAMVIQNPRYQVTQFGKPVTLSCSQTLNHNVMYWYQQKSSQAPKLLFHYYDKDFNNEADTPDNFQSRRPNTSFCFLDIRSPGLGDTAMYLCATSRDQGFPGNTIYFGEGSWLTVV.

The J gene is TRBJ1-1, the V gene TRBV14, with TRBD1 identical over 7 bases. This CDR3 is 13 amino acids long. Germline loops: CDR1 SGHDN, CDR2 FVKESK. V trimming: 4 bases; J trimming: 4 bases; junction bases outside the gene matches: 3. CDR3: CASSRDRGTEAFF. The CDR3 nucleotides are TGTGCCAGCAGCCGGGACAGAGGCACTGAAGCTTTCTTT.

This clone was detected a few times. V and J are TRBV11-3 and TRBJ2-1; 8 bases fit TRBD1. Germline assignment: CDR1 SGHNT and CDR2 YENEEA. The CDR3 totals 17 residues. V lost 4 bases to trimming and J lost 7 bases; unmatched junction nucleotides: 15. The DNA for the CDR3 is TGTGCCAGCAGCTGGCTCCTCACAGGGGGGCTAAGGAATGAGCAGTTCTTC. This gives the protein CASSWLLTGGLRNEQFF.

In this sample, this clone turned up a few times. The rearrangement joins TRBV28 to TRBJ2-7; 7 bases are shared with TRBD2. V lost 5 bases, J lost 3 bases, and 10 bases stayed unmatched. There are 15 residues in the CDR3. Looked up from germline, CDR1 is MDHEN and CDR2 is SYDVKM. This CDR3 reads CASSPLGRGYYEQYF. In DNA form, the CDR3 reads TGTGCCAGCAGTCCCCTGGGGCGGGGGTACTACGAGCAGTACTTC.

This clone was counted between two and nine times. V gene TRBV10-2 combines with J gene TRBJ1-5; TRBD1 is a possible D gene (6 bases). Germline CDR1 reads WSHSY; CDR2 reads SAAADI. Trimming stripped 6 bases from V and 0 bases from J, with 12 bases between. CDR3 length: 15 residues. CDR3 protein: CASRLAGDSNQPQHF. The CDR3 coding sequence is TGCGCCAGCAGGCTAGCAGGGGATAGCAATCAGCCCCAGCATTTT.

This clone is classed as medium-sized. The chain combines TRBV11-3 with TRBJ2-1, with TRBD2 matching 10 bases. The CDR3 is made up of 15 amino acids. With 3 bases clipped from V and 6 bases from J, the junction kept 5 bases outside the gene matches. Germline-derived CDR1 and CDR2 are SGHNT and YENEEA. CDR3 protein: CASSFGAGGINEQFF. The CDR3 bases are TGTGCCAGCAGCTTCGGAGCGGGAGGGATCAATGAGCAGTTCTTC. Looking up the rest from reference TRBV11-3 and TRBJ2-1 gives the full variable domain: EAGVVQSPRYKIIEKKQPVAFWCNPISGHNTLYWYLQNLGQGPELLIRYENEEAVDDSQLPKDRFSAERLKGVDSTLKIQPAELGDSAVYLCASSFGAGGINEQFFGPGTRLTVL.

This clone counts as medium-sized (0.01 to 0.1%). V and J are TRBV6-7 and TRBJ1-5, with D unresolved. TRBV6-7 is filed as an ORF, its function uncertain. The germline V and J ends were trimmed by 5 bases and 0 bases, with 11 bases remaining between them. This CDR3 has 15 amino acids. CDR3 amino acids: CASSELSYSNQPQHF. The CDR3 nucleotides are TGTGCCAGCAGTGAACTCTCCTATAGCAATCAGCCCCAGCATTTT.

The V gene is TRBV6-8, the J gene TRBJ2-3; D is undetermined. The CDR3 has 13 residues. Trimming removed 8 bases at V and 9 bases at J, with 18 bases between. CDR1 is MNHGY, CDR2 SAAAGT, per germline. CDR3: CASGYITGRTQYF. The CDR3 DNA reads TGTGCCAGCGGATATATAACCGGACGCACGCAGTATTTT.

This clone was observed a few times. The chain employs TRBV6-8 and TRBJ1-2; TRBD1 is a possible D gene (5 bases). From germline, CDR1 is MNHGY and CDR2 SAAAGT. CDR3 size: 14 residues. The ends were cut back, 6 bases at V and 6 bases at J, with 17 bases in the middle. For the CDR3, the DNA is TGTGCCAGCAGCCCCCAGGGCGGGGCCGATGGCTACACCTTC. Translation gives CASSPQGGADGYTF.

The rearrangement links TRBV11-3 to TRBJ1-1, with 7 bases identical to TRBD1. V lost 5 bases, J lost 4 bases, and 7 bases stayed unmatched. CDR1 is SGHNT, CDR2 YENEEA, per germline. This CDR3 comprises 14 residues. The CDR3 bases are TGTGCCAGCAGCACACGACAGGGAATCACTGAAGCTTTCTTT. Its translation: CASSTRQGITEAFF.

This clone was seen more than once but under ten times. The V and J genes are TRBV19 and TRBJ1-4; unclear D gene. Looked up from germline, CDR1 is LNHDA and CDR2 is SQIVND (reference sequence). The CDR3 loop spans 15 amino acids. The V gene lost 7 bases and the J gene lost 4 bases, with 16 bases spanning the gap. This chain's CDR3 is CASKGGRSINEKLFF. The CDR3 DNA is TGTGCCAGTAAAGGCGGCAGAAGCATTAATGAAAAACTGTTTTTT.

This clone was observed a handful of times. The chain recombines TRBV28 with TRBJ2-5, with TRBD2 matching 12 bases. In germline, CDR1 is MDHEN, CDR2 SYDVKM. V was pared by 4 bases and J by 2 bases, with 5 bases of the junction left unmatched. The CDR3 is 16 amino acids. The CDR3 sequence is CASSSRLAGEQETQYF. CDR3 nucleotides: TGTGCCAGCAGTTCCCGACTAGCGGGAGAACAAGAGACCCAGTACTTC.

There are a few counts of this clone. The V gene is TRBV18, the J gene TRBJ2-7; possibly TRBD1 or TRBD2 for D (5 bases each). Per the germline V gene, CDR1 is KGHSH and CDR2 is LQKENI. The CDR3 is 14 amino acids. V was clipped by 3 bases and J by 2 bases, with 11 bases between them. CDR3 bases: TGTGCCAGCTCACCGCGCAGGGACCCCTACGAGCAGTACTTC. It encodes CASSPRRDPYEQYF.

The rearrangement links TRBV6-8 to TRBJ2-7; TRBD1 matches 8 bases. Germline lookup yields CDR1 MNHGY and CDR2 SAAAGT. The CDR3 contains 15 residues. V shed 5 bases, J shed 2 bases, and the junction held 8 bases outside the gene matches. The CDR3 sequence is CASSNSGTGPYEQYF. Written as DNA, the CDR3 is TGTGCCAGCAGTAATTCCGGGACAGGACCCTACGAGCAGTACTTC.

This clone was seen a few times. The chain carries TRBV19 and TRBJ1-4, with D possibly matching TRBD1 (5 bases). In germline, CDR1 is LNHDA, CDR2 SQIVND (reference sequence). With 3 bases removed from V and 8 bases from J, the gap between germline ends came to 7 bases. This CDR3 spans 12 amino acids. In DNA, the CDR3 is TGTGCCAGTAGTATTCAGGGCGAAAAACTGTTTTTT. Its translation is CASSIQGEKLFF.

The V call is TRBV7-5, the J call TRBJ2-7; the tabulated D call, TRBD2, remains unverified against the DNA. TRBV7-5 is listed as a pseudogene. CDR3 length: 16 amino acids. The CDR3 DNA sequence: TGTGCCAGCAGCAAGGAGGCGGGGTCGGGGGGCTACGAGCAGTACTTC. Translated, it gives CASSKEAGSGGYEQYF.